This passage covers 28 T cell receptor beta chains from one sample sequenced in a study of preoperative IRX-2 immunotherapy in early breast cancer (dated by TCRdb to the late 2010s). The method was the immunoSEQ multiplex PCR assay. TCRdb retrieved this table from immuneACCESS and kept in-frame rearrangements only. Not all clones are present; in checked studies, unresolved V genes account for under half, and no reason is known for the remainder. This sample holds about 28,000 clones; about four fifths were observed only once. The ten largest clonotypes hold 3.2% of the sample. Interpreted using the paper, the treatment or condition label stands for: preoperative locoregional IRX-2 cytokine immunotherapy. This specimen was taken from a patient treated with IRX-2 immunotherapy. The receptors shown here come from a human donor with breast cancer.

The rearrangement joins TRBV28 to TRBJ1-6; D gene uncertain. The CDR3 is made up of 15 amino acids. V was pared by 6 bases and J by 6 bases, with 15 bases between. The V gene's germline CDR1 is MDHEN and CDR2 SYDVKM. The CDR3 DNA reads TGTGCCAGCAGAGCACCCCAGAGTTTTAATTCACCCCTCCACTTT. Amino acid sequence: CASRAPQSFNSPLHF. Full variable domain (remainder filled in from reference TRBV28 and TRBJ1-6): DVKVTQSSRYLVKRTGEKVFLECVQDMDHENMFWYRQDPGLGLRLIYFSYDVKMKEKGDIPEGYSVSREKKERFSLILESASTNQTSMYLCASRAPQSFNSPLHFGNGTRLTVT.

The chain couples TRBV11-3 to TRBJ1-4; D possibly corresponds to TRBD1 (5 bases). This CDR3 region has 16 residues. The V and J ends lost 3 bases and 9 bases respectively, with 20 bases between them. Germline CDR1 SGHNT, CDR2 YENEEA. The CDR3 DNA reads TGTGCCAGCAGCTTTAATGTTCGGCGCGCAGGGCAAAAACTGTTTTTT. Its protein is CASSFNVRRAGQKLFF.

V is TRBV15 and J is TRBJ2-2; 13 positions agree with TRBD2. The CDR3 covers 15 residues. Per germline, CDR1 LNHNV and CDR2 YYDKDF (reference sequence). Trimming cost V 3 bases and J 7 bases; bases outside gene matches: 2. CDR3 sequence reads: CATSRTSGGYGELFF. CDR3 coding DNA: TGTGCCACCAGCAGGACTAGCGGGGGGTACGGGGAGCTGTTTTTT.

This chain joins TRBV22-1 and TRBJ2-2. TRBV22-1 is recorded as a pseudogene. This CDR3 comprises 13 residues. The CDR3 DNA sequence: TGTGCCAGCAGTTGGGCGAACACCGGGGAGCTGTTTTTT. It is translated as CASSWANTGELFF.

V usage is TRBV7-1 and J usage is TRBJ2-1, with TRBD2 matching 7 bases. TRBV7-1 is placed among ORFs of uncertain function. Germline trimming cut 6 bases from V and 5 bases from J; bases unmatched to any gene: 7. The CDR3 runs 14 residues. The CDR3 region is CASRRGLADNEQFF. The CDR3 nucleotides are TGTGCCAGCAGAAGAGGGCTAGCGGACAATGAGCAGTTCTTC.

V gene TRBV11-3 combines with J gene TRBJ2-4, with TRBD1 identical over 7 bases. This CDR3 is built from 15 residues. Per the germline V gene, CDR1 is SGHNT and CDR2 is YENEEA. The V segment lost 5 bases and the J segment 1 base; nucleotides outside the gene matches: 5. In DNA, the CDR3 is TGTGCCAGCAGCCAAAAACAGGGGGCCAAAAACATTCAGTACTTC. Translating it yields CASSQKQGAKNIQYF.

The count of this clone is one. The rearrangement uses TRBV10-3 and TRBJ2-3; 11 bases map to TRBD2. The CDR3 extends over 17 amino acids. V shed 2 bases, J shed 4 bases, and the junction held 8 bases outside the gene matches. Germline V lookup: CDR1 ENHRY, CDR2 SYGVKD. The CDR3 nucleotides read TGTGCCATCAGTGAGCCATTACTAGCGGGAGAACCAGATACGCAGTATTTT. Amino acid sequence: CAISEPLLAGEPDTQYF.

This chain connects TRBV15 to TRBJ1-1; D is unclear. The V end lost 4 bases, the J end lost 7 bases, and 16 bases lay between the germline ends. CDR1 and CDR2 (germline): LNHNV, YYDKDF (reference sequence). This CDR3 is built from 14 residues. This chain's CDR3 is CATSTPMGFGEAFF. CDR3 nucleotides: TGTGCCACCAGCACCCCCATGGGATTCGGTGAAGCTTTCTTT.

The chain employs TRBV7-1 and TRBJ2-3; TRBD2 is a possible D gene (6 bases). TRBV7-1 is sorted into the ORF group, with uncertain function. Trimming removed 4 bases from V and 2 bases from J, with 13 bases in between. The CDR3 has 15 amino acids. This chain's CDR3 is CASSLMGGVTDTQYF. The CDR3, as DNA: TGTGCCAGCAGCTTAATGGGCGGGGTCACAGATACGCAGTATTTT.

CDR3: CASSFPNGDVAYGYTF. The CDR3 nucleotides are TGTGCCAGCAGTTTCCCCAACGGGGATGTGGCTTATGGCTACACCTTC. This chain joins TRBV28 and TRBJ1-2; D is uncertain. Germline CDR1 reads MDHEN; CDR2 reads SYDVKM. Trimming cost V 3 bases and J 5 bases, with 19 bases left between them. The CDR3 loop spans 16 amino acids.

The J gene is TRBJ1-1, the V gene TRBV15; 7 positions match TRBD1. The germline V gene encodes CDR1 LNHNV and CDR2 YYDKDF (reference sequence). CDR3 length equals 15 residues. After removal of 3 bases from V and 4 bases from J, the junction contained 8 bases not matched to a gene. The CDR3 spells CATSSPGQRGTEAFF. In nucleotides, the CDR3 is TGTGCCACCAGCAGCCCGGGACAGCGGGGCACTGAAGCTTTCTTT.

The chain combines TRBV7-8 with TRBJ1-6; maybe TRBD1 (5 bases). CDR3 length: 14 residues. Germline CDR1 and CDR2: SGHVS and FQNEAQ. V was pared by 5 bases and J by 7 bases, with 12 bases between. CDR3 nucleotides: TGTGCCAGCAGCAGTGACGGGGGGAATTCACCCCTCCACTTT. It is translated as CASSSDGGNSPLHF. Combining the CDR3 with reference TRBV7-8 and TRBJ1-6 gives the whole variable domain GAGVSQSPRYKVAKRGQDVALRCDPISGHVSLFWYQQALGQGPEFLTYFQNEAQLDKSGLPSDRFFAERPEGSVSTLKIQRTQQEDSAVYLCASSSDGGNSPLHFGNGTRLTVT.

This clone was found a few times. J is TRBJ1-3 and V is TRBV18; TRBD1 might be the D (5 bases). Trimming cost V 3 bases and J 4 bases, with 7 bases left between them. In germline, CDR1 is KGHSH, CDR2 LQKENI. This CDR3 comprises 13 residues. The CDR3, as DNA: TGTGCCAGCTCACCCAGACAGGGAAACACCATATATTTT. Translated: CASSPRQGNTIYF. Based on the CDR3 plus reference TRBV18 and TRBJ1-3, the full variable domain is NAGVMQNPRHLVRRRGQEARLRCSPMKGHSHVYWYRQLPEEGLKFMVYLQKENIIDESGMPKERFSAEFPKEGPSILRIQQVVRGDSAAYFCASSPRQGNTIYFGEGSWLTVV.

This chain connects TRBV11-3 to TRBJ2-1; 7 nucleotides agree with TRBD2. The CDR3 loop spans 15 amino acids. V shed 3 bases and J 3 bases; nucleotides not matched to a gene: 5. CDR1 and CDR2 (germline): SGHNT, YENEEA. Here the CDR3 DNA reads TGTGCCAGCAGCTTGATCGGACTAGGCTACAATGAGCAGTTCTTC. Residues: CASSLIGLGYNEQFF.

V is TRBV18 and J is TRBJ2-7, with D perhaps TRBD1 (5 bases). Per the germline V gene, CDR1 is KGHSH and CDR2 is LQKENI. The CDR3 contains 16 residues. Trimming cost V 3 bases and J 7 bases, with 22 bases left between them. The CDR3 region has the DNA TGTGCCAGCTCACCGGACCGCCTAGGACACCTGGGGGAGCAGTACTTC. Translated, it gives CASSPDRLGHLGEQYF.

The chain uses TRBV11-3 and TRBJ2-5; 8 bases are shared with TRBD2. The V gene's germline CDR1 is SGHNT and CDR2 YENEEA. This CDR3 has 17 residues. The trim removed 1 base at V and 5 bases at J, leaving 12 bases unmatched. The CDR3, as DNA: TGTGCCAGCAGCTTAGTTTTCCGGGAGGGCCTCAAGGAGACCCAGTACTTC. It is translated as CASSLVFREGLKETQYF.

The chain uses TRBV6-8 and TRBJ1-6; possible D gene TRBD1, 5 bases. This CDR3 has 12 residues. The germline V gene encodes CDR1 MNHGY and CDR2 SAAAGT. Trimming took 10 bases from V and 7 from J, leaving 11 bases between them. The CDR3 DNA reads as TGTGCCACTCGGGACGGGAATTCACCCCTCCACTTT. It specifies CATRDGNSPLHF.

V gene TRBV19 combines with J gene TRBJ2-4; 7 nucleotides line up with TRBD2. Unmatched junction bases numbered 15, after V lost 10 bases and J lost 9 bases. This CDR3 is built from 14 residues. From germline, CDR1 is LNHDA and CDR2 SQIVND (reference sequence). The CDR3 nucleotides are TGTGCCATCGCCCCTAGCGGCACCTCAGGCATTCAGTACTTC. It codes for CAIAPSGTSGIQYF.

The gene calls are TRBV28 and TRBJ1-5, with 7 nucleotides matching TRBD1. Germline V CDR1 and CDR2: MDHEN, SYDVKM. This CDR3 region has 14 residues. V was clipped by 5 bases and J by 7 bases; unmatched bases: 8. Here the CDR3 reads CASSLQTGRQPQHF. CDR3 in DNA: TGTGCCAGCAGTCTCCAGACAGGGAGGCAGCCCCAGCATTTT.

Here the CDR3 DNA reads TGTGCCAGCAGCGGGCCCGGAGGGATTTTATTCACCGGGGAGCTGTTTTTT. Translating gives CASSGPGGILFTGELFF. This chain uses TRBV7-6 with TRBJ2-2; D might be TRBD2 (6 bases). The ends were cut back, 5 bases at V and 4 bases at J, with 20 bases in the middle. The CDR3 contains 17 residues. Germline V gene sequence: CDR1 SGHVS, CDR2 FNYEAQ.

The chain combines TRBV19 with TRBJ1-4; 7 nucleotides match TRBD1. This CDR3 region has 13 residues. Germline V gene sequence: CDR1 LNHDA, CDR2 SQIVND (reference sequence). The V segment lost 7 bases and the J segment 5 bases; nucleotides outside the gene matches: 4. The CDR3 DNA sequence: TGTGCCAGTAACCGGGGACAGAATGAAAAACTGTTTTTT. Residues: CASNRGQNEKLFF.

The genes are TRBV29-1 and TRBJ1-2; D is unclear. The CDR3 spans 12 residues. CDR1 is SQVTM and CDR2 is ANQGSEA in the germline V gene. Trimming removed 3 bases at V and 2 bases at J, with 7 bases between. This chain's CDR3 is CSVDDGNYGYTF. Here the CDR3 DNA reads TGCAGCGTTGATGACGGAAACTATGGCTACACCTTC.

The rearrangement joins TRBV28 to TRBJ1-2; 7 positions agree with TRBD1. The CDR3 loop spans 12 amino acids. Germline CDR1 is MDHEN and CDR2 is SYDVKM. After removal of 5 bases from V and 8 bases from J, the junction contained 5 bases not matched to a gene. DNA for the CDR3: TGTGCCAGCAGTCTACAGGGGAGAGGCTACACCTTC. It codes for CASSLQGRGYTF.

The chain combines TRBV7-1 with TRBJ1-1; D is undetermined. Being an ORF, TRBV7-1 has a function that is uncertain. This CDR3 is built from 13 residues. V was trimmed by 3 bases and J by 0 bases, leaving 5 bases between them. CDR3 nucleotides: TGTGCCAGCAGCTCCGGGTTGAACACTGAAGCTTTCTTT. Translated, it gives CASSSGLNTEAFF.

This clone was picked up a small number of times. The chain couples TRBV30 to TRBJ2-1, with D tentatively TRBD2 (6 bases). Germline CDR1 GTSNPN, CDR2 SVGIG (reference sequence). The CDR3 sequence is 14 residues long. With 3 bases removed from V and 9 bases from J, the gap between germline ends came to 18 bases. This chain's CDR3 is CAWSLKPSEGEQFF. CDR3 nucleotide sequence: TGTGCCTGGAGCCTCAAGCCCTCGGAGGGTGAGCAGTTCTTC.

This clone was found a few times. This rearrangement joins TRBV7-1 to TRBJ1-5; 9 positions agree with TRBD1. TRBV7-1 carries the ORF label, with uncertain function. V dropped 6 bases and J dropped 5; count of bases not matched to a gene: 2. The CDR3 contains 13 residues. In DNA, the CDR3 is TGTGCCAGCAGTTGGGACAGGGATCAGCCCCAGCATTTT. This encodes CASSWDRDQPQHF.

The chain is built from TRBV30 and TRBJ1-1, with TRBD1 matching over 7 bases. Germline V lookup: CDR1 GTSNPN, CDR2 SVGIG (reference sequence). CDR3 length: 11 residues. J was trimmed by 7 bases and V by 5 bases; bases with no gene match: 4. The CDR3 here is CAWVQGGEAFF. Here the CDR3 DNA reads TGTGCCTGGGTTCAGGGGGGTGAAGCTTTCTTT.

The chain carries TRBV19 and TRBJ1-5; 8 bases are a match to TRBD1. Germline V CDR1 and CDR2: LNHDA, SQIVND (reference sequence). V shed 5 bases, J shed 2 bases, and the junction held 8 bases outside the gene matches. This CDR3 has 16 amino acids. DNA of the CDR3: TGTGCCAGTAGTCGAACGACAGGGGAGGGCAATCAGCCCCAGCATTTT. Amino acids: CASSRTTGEGNQPQHF.